Listed below are T cell receptor beta chains from one sample, sequenced in a study of cytomegalovirus exposure and HLA in healthy donors. The protocol was immunoSEQ multiplex PCR, while the TCRdb copy is restricted to in-frame clones and leaves out a portion. Of approximately 140,000 clones in the sample, about 77% are singletons; the top ten hold 1.5% to 2%. Sequenced material: PBMCs. The receptor set was obtained from a female donor in good health and CMV-seronegative. Both conserved end residues are part of each CDR3. The order of the fields is J gene, V gene, D gene, CDR3 protein, CDR3 DNA. D genes are given only for firm matches.

>TRBJ1-5|TRBV28|TRBD1
CASSGASGTGDQPQHF
TGTGCCAGCAGCGGAGCCTCCGGGACAGGGGATCAGCCCCAGCATTTT
>TRBJ2-6|TRBV28|TRBD1
CASSSRDRGSGANVLTF
TGTGCCAGCAGTTCCCGGGACAGGGGGTCTGGGGCCAACGTCCTGACTTTC
>TRBJ1-1|TRBV30|NA
CAWSVDLGGGTEAFF
TGTGCCTGGAGTGTGGATCTGGGCGGGGGGACTGAAGCTTTCTTT
>TRBJ2-7|TRBV9|NA
CASSVDPGSTYEQYF
TGTGCCAGCAGCGTAGATCCGGGGTCTACCTACGAGCAGTACTTC
>TRBJ1-1|TRBV28|NA
CASSLPGEAFF
TGTGCCAGCAGTTTACCAGGAGAAGCTTTCTTT
>TRBJ1-6|TRBV19|NA
CASSSKGEFRSSYNSPLHF
TGTGCCAGTAGTTCAAAAGGCGAATTCCGGAGCTCCTATAATTCACCCCTCCACTTT
>TRBJ2-1|TRBV5-1|NA
CASSLEGLSSYNEQFF
TGCGCCAGCAGCTTGGAGGGGTTAAGCTCCTACAATGAGCAGTTCTTC
>TRBJ1-4|TRBV5-1|TRBD1
CASSADRGGNEKLFF
TGCGCCAGCAGCGCGGACAGGGGGGGGAATGAAAAACTGTTTTTT
>TRBJ2-7|TRBV7-8|NA
CASSPRPSYEQYF
TGTGCCAGCAGCCCCCGCCCCTCCTACGAGCAGTACTTC
>TRBJ1-2|TRBV27|NA
CASTKGGGFYYGYTF
TGTGCCAGCACCAAGGGAGGCGGATTTTACTATGGCTACACCTTC